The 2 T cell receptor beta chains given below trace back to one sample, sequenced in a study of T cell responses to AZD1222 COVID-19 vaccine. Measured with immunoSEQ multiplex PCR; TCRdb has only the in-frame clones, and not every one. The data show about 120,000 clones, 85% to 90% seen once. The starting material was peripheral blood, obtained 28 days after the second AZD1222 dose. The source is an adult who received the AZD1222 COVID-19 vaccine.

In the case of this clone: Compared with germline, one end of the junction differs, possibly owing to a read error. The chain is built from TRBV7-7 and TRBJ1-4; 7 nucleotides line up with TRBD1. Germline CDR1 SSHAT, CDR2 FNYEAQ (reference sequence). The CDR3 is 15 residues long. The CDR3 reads CASSRGSSAGEKLFF. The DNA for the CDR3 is TGTGCTAGCAGCAGGGGGAGTAGCGCAGGCGAAAAACTGTTTTTT.

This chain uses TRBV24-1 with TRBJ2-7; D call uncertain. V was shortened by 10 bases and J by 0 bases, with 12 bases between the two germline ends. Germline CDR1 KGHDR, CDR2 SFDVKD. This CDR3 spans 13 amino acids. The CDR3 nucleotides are TGTGCCACAAGGAGCAGTAGCTCCTACGAGCAGTACTTC. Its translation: CATRSSSSYEQYF.